This TCR beta chain was recovered during a study of human T cells and chemical hapten exposure. Broader study findings: TCRs exceeding 1 in 1000 frequency stayed unchanged with DPC sensitization.

From whole blood left unfractionated, total RNA was extracted. Many counts were recorded for this clonotype. Its antigen is unidentified. TCRdb passed the 5' RACE reads through MiXCR, listing each CDR3 protein once. Here the sample spans approximately 80,000 distinct CDR3 sequences, roughly 15% being singletons. CDR3 length equals 17 residues. Trimming cost V 6 bases and J 4 bases; bases outside gene matches: 16. Germline V gene data show CDR1 as DFQATT and CDR2 as SNEGSKA (reference sequence). The V and J genes are TRBV20-1 and TRBJ2-1; 9 nucleotides match TRBD2. This TCR was sampled from a female donor in good health. CDR3 nucleotides: TGCAGTGCCCCCGGGGAAGCTAGCGGGGCCCGTTACAATGAGCAGTTCTTC. This encodes CSAPGEASGARYNEQFF.